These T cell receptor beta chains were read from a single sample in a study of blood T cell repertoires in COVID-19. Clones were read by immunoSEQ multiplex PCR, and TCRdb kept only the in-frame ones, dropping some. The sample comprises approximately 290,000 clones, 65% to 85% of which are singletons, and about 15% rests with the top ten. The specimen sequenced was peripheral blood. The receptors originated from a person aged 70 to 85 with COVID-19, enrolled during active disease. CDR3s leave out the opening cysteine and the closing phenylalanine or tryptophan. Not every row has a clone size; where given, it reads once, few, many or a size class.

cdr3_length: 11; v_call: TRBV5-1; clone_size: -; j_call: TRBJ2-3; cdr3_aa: ASSLPSGDTQY
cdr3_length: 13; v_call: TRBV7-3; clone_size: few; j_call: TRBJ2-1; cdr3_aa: ASSLLAGGFNEQF
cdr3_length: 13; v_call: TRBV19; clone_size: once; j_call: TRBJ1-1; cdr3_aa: ASSPMTGGRTEAF
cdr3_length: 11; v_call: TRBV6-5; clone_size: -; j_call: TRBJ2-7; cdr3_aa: ASRQVTTYEQY
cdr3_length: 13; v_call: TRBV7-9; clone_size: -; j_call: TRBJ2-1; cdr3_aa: ASSPRGGSYNEQF
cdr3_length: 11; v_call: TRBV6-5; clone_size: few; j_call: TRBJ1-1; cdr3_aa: ASRQQGPAEAF
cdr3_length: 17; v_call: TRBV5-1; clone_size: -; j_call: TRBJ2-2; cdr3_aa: ASSSPRDRGNRDTGELF
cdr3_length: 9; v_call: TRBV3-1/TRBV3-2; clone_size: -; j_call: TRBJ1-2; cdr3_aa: ATGQLYGYT
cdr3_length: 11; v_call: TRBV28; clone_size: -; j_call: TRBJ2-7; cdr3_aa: ASRKPQGAEQY
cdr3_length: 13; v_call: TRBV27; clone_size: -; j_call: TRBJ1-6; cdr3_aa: ASSFSLLRSSPLH
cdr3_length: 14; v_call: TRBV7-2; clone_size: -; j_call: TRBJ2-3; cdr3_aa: ASSFFSTRSTDTQY
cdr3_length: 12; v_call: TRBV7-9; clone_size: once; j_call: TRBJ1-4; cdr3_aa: ASSLRQDNEKLF
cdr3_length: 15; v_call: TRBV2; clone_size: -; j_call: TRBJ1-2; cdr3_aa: ASSPTGGAHLGDGYT
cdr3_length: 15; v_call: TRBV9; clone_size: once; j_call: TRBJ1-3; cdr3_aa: ASSGGSSGISGNTIY
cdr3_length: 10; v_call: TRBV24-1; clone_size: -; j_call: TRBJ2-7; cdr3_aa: ATSSANYEQY
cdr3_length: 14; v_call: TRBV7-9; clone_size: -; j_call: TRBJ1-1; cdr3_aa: ASSSQNANLNTEAF